This T cell receptor (beta chain) was identified during a study of blood T cell repertoires in COVID-19. Repertoires were generated with immunoSEQ multiplex PCR, while TCRdb's copy carries only in-frame clones and drops some. This table holds some 190,000 clones, approximately 80% found once. V lost 10 bases, J lost 2 bases, and 11 bases stayed unmatched. CDR1 is ENHRY and CDR2 is SYGVKD in the germline V gene. The CDR3 totals 15 residues. This TCR was sampled from a man in his sixties who had been exposed to COVID-19. V is TRBV10-3 and J is TRBJ1-1; 9 bases are shared with TRBD1. The sequenced sample was PBMCs or T cells enriched from blood (not recorded which). DNA for the CDR3: TGTGCCACGGGGGAGGACAGGGGTAGCAACACTGAAGCTTTCTTT. This sequence encodes CATGEDRGSNTEAFF.